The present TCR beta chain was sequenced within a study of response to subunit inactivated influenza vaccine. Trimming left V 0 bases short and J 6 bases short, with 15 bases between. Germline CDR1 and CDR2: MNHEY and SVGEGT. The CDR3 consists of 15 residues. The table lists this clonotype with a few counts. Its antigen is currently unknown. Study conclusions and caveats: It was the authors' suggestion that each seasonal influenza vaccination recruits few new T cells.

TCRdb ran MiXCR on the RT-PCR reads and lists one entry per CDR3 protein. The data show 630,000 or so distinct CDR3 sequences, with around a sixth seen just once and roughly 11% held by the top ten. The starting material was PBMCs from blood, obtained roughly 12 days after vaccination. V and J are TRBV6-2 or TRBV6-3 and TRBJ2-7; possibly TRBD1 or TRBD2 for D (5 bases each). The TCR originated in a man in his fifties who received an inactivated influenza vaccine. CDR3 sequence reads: CASSYSSGRVTEQYF. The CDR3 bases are TGTGCCAGCAGTTACTCTTCGGGACGGGTTACCGAGCAGTACTTC.